The TCR beta chain described here comes from a study of OX40 agonist ivuxolimab in advanced cancers. The protocol was immunoSEQ multiplex PCR, while the TCRdb copy is restricted to in-frame clones and leaves out a portion. The sample contains about 17,000 clones, approximately 78% of which appear only once. Trimming pared 5 bases from V and 10 bases from J, leaving 21 bases between. There are 15 residues in the CDR3. The germline V gene encodes CDR1 MNHEY and CDR2 SMNVEV (reference sequence). The source is an adult with an advanced solid tumor such as melanoma, head and neck, liver or kidney cancer. Sequenced here: CD4+ or CD8+ T cells sorted from blood, sampled in a trial of the OX40 agonist ivuxolimab. This chain connects TRBV27 to TRBJ2-1, with D maybe TRBD2 (5 bases). The chain's CDR3 is CASSPLAFTVGEQFF. The CDR3 DNA reads as TGTGCCAGCAGTCCGTTAGCGTTTACGGTCGGGGAGCAGTTCTTC.